The 2 T cell receptor beta chains given below trace back to one sample, sequenced in a study of T cells in Graves' hyperthyroidism and ophthalmopathy. TCR beta CDR3 regions were amplified from RNA. HTBI primers were employed in a first-round RT-PCR of the TCR CDR3. TCRdb re-called the multiplex PCR reads with MiXCR, one entry per CDR3 protein. The sample carries 390,000 or so distinct CDR3 sequences, around 15% recorded once. Sequenced: blood. Receptors were obtained from a man aged 18 to 30 with Graves' ophthalmopathy.

There are many counts of this clonotype. The chain employs TRBV7-2 and TRBJ2-1; 12 bases are shared with TRBD2. CDR1 is SGHTA, CDR2 FQGNSA, per germline. This CDR3 contains 15 residues. Losses at the gene ends were 2 bases for V and 9 bases for J; bases not matched to a gene: 5. The CDR3 nucleotides are TGTGCCAGCAGCTTAAGACTAGCGGGGGAGGGTGAGCAGTTCTTC. It translates to CASSLRLAGEGEQFF.

About this clonotype itself: A much larger clone lies one base from this, so it may be a read error. This chain connects TRBV3-1 to TRBJ2-2; 12 bases are shared with TRBD2. With V trimmed by 4 bases and J by 9 bases, 9 bases remained unmatched. There are 16 residues in the CDR3. Per germline, CDR1 LGHDT and CDR2 YNNKEL (reference sequence). CDR3 region: CASSRLAGERTRELFF. The CDR3 bases are TGTGCCAGCAGCCGACTAGCGGGAGAAAGAACCAGGGAGCTGTTTTTT.